Listed here is a single T cell receptor (beta chain). The sample belongs to a study of blood T cell repertoires in COVID-19. Study-level information: The United States, Italy and Spain provided the acute and convalescent COVID-19 samples. PBMCs, B-cell-depleted T cells, or T cells provided the cDNA or gDNA that made up the material.

As originally analysed: Amplification of reference gene primers was used by the study to estimate nucleated cell counts. Measured with immunoSEQ multiplex PCR; TCRdb has only the in-frame clones, and not every one. The DNA was the basis for D and trimming; V, J and clone size are from that table. In the table there are about 280,000 clones, around 85% of which are singletons. Germline CDR1 SGHNT, CDR2 YYREEE (reference sequence). The CDR3 consists of 17 residues. The trim removed 0 bases at V and 7 bases at J, leaving 6 bases unmatched. The rearrangement links TRBV5-4 to TRBJ2-1, with 14 nucleotides matching TRBD2. Sequencing was carried out using peripheral blood. The TCR originated in a man between 45 and 60 years old with active or convalescent COVID-19. This CDR3 is CASSLASGTSGRNEQFF. Here the CDR3 DNA reads TGTGCCAGCAGCTTGGCTTCCGGGACTAGCGGGAGAAATGAGCAGTTCTTC. The full variable domain, its missing parts supplied by reference TRBV5-4 and TRBJ2-1, is ETGVTQSPTHLIKTRGQQVTLRCSSQSGHNTVSWYQQALGQGPQFIFQYYREEENGRGNFPPRFSGLQFPNYSSELNVNALELDDSALYLCASSLASGTSGRNEQFFGPGTRLTVL.